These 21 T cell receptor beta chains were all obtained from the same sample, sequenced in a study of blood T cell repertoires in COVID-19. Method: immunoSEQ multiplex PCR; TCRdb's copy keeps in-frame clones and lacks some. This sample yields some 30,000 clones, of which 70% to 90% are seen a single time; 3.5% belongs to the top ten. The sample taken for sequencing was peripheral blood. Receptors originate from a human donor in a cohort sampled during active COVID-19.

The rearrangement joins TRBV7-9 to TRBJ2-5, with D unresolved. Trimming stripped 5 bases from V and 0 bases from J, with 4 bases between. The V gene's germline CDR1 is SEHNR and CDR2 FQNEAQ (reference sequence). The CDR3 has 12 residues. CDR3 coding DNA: TGTGCCAGCAGCGTAAACCAAGAGACCCAGTACTTC. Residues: CASSVNQETQYF.

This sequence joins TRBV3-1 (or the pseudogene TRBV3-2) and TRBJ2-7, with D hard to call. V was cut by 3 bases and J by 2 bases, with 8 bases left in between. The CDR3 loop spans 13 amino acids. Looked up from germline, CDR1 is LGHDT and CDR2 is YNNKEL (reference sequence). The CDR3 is CASSQNRAYEQYF. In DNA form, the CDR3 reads TGTGCCAGCAGCCAGAACAGAGCCTACGAGCAGTACTTC.

The CDR3 reads CASSLGTSGLSYEQYF. The CDR3 bases are TGCGCCAGCAGCTTGGGGACTAGCGGCCTCTCCTACGAGCAGTACTTC. J is TRBJ2-7 and V is TRBV5-1; TRBD2 matches 10 bases. Germline V lookup: CDR1 SGHRS, CDR2 YFSETQ. The junction had 3 bases not matched to a gene; V was cut back by 0 bases and J by 0 bases. This CDR3 is 16 amino acids long.

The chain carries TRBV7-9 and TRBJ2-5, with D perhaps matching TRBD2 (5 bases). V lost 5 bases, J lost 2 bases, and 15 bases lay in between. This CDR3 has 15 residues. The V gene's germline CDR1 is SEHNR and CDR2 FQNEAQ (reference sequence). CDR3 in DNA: TGTGCCAGCAGCGTAGGACTTGGCGGTCAAGAGACCCAGTACTTC. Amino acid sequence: CASSVGLGGQETQYF.

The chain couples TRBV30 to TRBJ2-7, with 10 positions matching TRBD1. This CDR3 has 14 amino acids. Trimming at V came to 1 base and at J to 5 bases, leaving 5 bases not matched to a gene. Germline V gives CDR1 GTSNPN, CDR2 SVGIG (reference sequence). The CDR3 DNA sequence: TGTGCCTGGAGTGCGGACAGGGGGGTGCACGAGCAGTACTTC. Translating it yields CAWSADRGVHEQYF.

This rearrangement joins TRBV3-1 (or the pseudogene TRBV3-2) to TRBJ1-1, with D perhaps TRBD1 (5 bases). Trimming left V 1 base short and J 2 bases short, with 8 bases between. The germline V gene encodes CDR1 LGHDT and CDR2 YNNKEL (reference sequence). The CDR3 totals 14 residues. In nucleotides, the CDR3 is TGTGCCAGCAGCCAAGGACAGCTCAACACTGAAGCTTTCTTT. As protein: CASSQGQLNTEAFF.

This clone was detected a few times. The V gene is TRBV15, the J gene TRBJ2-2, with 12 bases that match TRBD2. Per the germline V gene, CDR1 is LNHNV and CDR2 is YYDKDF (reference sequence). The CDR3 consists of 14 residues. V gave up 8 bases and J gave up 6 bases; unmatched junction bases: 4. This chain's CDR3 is CATWTSGAAGELFF. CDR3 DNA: TGTGCCACCTGGACTAGCGGGGCGGCCGGGGAGCTGTTTTTT.

Written as DNA, the CDR3 is TGCAGCGTCAGACTAGCGGGGGGGCTAAGGGAGCTGTTTTTT. Encoded protein: CSVRLAGGLRELFF. The rearrangement uses TRBV29-1 and TRBJ2-2, with 14 bases matching TRBD2. The length of the CDR3 is 14 residues. Trimming took 6 bases from V and 9 from J; bases not matched to a gene: 6. Germline V lookup: CDR1 SQVTM, CDR2 ANQGSEA.

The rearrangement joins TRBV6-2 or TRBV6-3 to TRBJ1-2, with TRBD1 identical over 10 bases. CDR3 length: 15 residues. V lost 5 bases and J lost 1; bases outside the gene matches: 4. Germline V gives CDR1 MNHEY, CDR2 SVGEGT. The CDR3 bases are TGTGCCAGCAGTCCGGGACAGGGGAGTAACTATGGCTACACCTTC. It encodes CASSPGQGSNYGYTF.

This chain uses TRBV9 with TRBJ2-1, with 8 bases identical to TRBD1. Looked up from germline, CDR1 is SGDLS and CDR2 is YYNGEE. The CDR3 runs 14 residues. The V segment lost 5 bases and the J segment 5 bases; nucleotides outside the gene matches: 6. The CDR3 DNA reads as TGTGCCAGCAGTAGCTACAGGGGGGACAATGAGCAGTTCTTC. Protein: CASSSYRGDNEQFF.

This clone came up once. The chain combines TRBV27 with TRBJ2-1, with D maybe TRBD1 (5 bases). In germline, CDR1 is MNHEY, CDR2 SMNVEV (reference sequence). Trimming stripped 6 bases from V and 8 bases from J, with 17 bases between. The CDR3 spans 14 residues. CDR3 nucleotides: TGTGCCAGCAGCGTAGGGGCTCCTGTTGATGAGCAGTTCTTC. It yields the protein CASSVGAPVDEQFF.

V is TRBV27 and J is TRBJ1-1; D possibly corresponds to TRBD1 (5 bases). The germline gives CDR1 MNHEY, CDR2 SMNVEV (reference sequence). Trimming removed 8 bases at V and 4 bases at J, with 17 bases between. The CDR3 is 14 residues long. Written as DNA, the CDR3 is TGTGCCAGCTTCCTGGGGGAGGGAGTCACTGAAGCTTTCTTT. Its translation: CASFLGEGVTEAFF.

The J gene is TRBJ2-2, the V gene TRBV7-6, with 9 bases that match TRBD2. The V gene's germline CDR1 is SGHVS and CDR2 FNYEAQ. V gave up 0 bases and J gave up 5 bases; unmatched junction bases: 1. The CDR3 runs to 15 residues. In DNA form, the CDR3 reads TGTGCCAGCAGCTTAGCCCTAGCGGGGACCGGGGAGCTGTTTTTT. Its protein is CASSLALAGTGELFF.

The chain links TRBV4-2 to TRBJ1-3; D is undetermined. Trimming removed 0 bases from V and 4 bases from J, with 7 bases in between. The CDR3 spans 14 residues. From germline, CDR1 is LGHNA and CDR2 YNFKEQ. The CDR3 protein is CASSQDRRGNTIYF. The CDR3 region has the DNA TGTGCCAGCAGCCAAGATCGGAGGGGAAACACCATATATTTT.

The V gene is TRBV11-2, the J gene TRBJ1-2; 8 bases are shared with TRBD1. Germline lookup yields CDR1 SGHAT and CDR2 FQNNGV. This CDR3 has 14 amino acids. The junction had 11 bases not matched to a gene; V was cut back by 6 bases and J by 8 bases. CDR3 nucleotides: TGTGCCAGCAGGCCCGGACAGGGATCGAGGGGCTACACCTTC. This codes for CASRPGQGSRGYTF.

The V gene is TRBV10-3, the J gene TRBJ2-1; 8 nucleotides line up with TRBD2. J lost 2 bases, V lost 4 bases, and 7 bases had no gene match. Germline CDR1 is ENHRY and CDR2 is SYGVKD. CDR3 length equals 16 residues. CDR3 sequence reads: CAISGTISGAYNEQFF. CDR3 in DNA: TGTGCCATCAGTGGAACTATTAGCGGGGCCTACAATGAGCAGTTCTTC.

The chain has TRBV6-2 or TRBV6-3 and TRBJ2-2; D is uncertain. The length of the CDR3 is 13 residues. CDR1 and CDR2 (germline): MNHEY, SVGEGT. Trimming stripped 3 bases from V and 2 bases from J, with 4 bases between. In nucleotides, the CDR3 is TGTGCCAGCAGTTATGTAAACACCGGGGAGCTGTTTTTT. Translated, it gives CASSYVNTGELFF.

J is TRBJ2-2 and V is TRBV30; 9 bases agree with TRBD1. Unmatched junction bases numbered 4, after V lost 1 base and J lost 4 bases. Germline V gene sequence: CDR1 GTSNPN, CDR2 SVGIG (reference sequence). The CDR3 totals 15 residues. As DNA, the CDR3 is TGTGCCTGGAGTGAGACAGGGGGAAGCACCGGGGAGCTGTTTTTT. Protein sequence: CAWSETGGSTGELFF. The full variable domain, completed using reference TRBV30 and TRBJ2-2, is SQTIHQWPATLVQPVGSPLSLECTVEGTSNPNLYWYRQAAGRGLQLLFYSVGIGQISSEVPQNLSASRPQDRQFILSSKKLLLSDSGFYLCAWSETGGSTGELFFGEGSRLTVL.

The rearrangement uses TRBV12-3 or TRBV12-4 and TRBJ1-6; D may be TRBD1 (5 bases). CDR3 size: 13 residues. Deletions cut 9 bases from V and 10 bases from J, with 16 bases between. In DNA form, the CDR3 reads TGTGCCAGTCAGGCCGGGAGGGGATCACCCCTCCACTTT. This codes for CASQAGRGSPLHF.

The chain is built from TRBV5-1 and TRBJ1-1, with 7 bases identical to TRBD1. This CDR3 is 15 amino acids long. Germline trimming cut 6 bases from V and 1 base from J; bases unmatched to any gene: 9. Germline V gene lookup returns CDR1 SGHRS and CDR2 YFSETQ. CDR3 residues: CASTIQGSGNTEAFF. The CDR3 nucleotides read TGCGCCAGCACCATACAGGGGAGCGGGAACACTGAAGCTTTCTTT.

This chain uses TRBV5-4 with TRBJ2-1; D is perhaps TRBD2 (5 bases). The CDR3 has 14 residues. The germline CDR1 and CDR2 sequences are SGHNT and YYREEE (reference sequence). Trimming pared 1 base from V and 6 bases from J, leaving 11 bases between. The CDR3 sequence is CASSLSGNPNEQFF. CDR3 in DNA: TGTGCCAGCAGCTTGTCCGGGAACCCCAATGAGCAGTTCTTC. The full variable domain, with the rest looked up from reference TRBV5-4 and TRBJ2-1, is ETGVTQSPTHLIKTRGQQVTLRCSSQSGHNTVSWYQQALGQGPQFIFQYYREEENGRGNFPPRFSGLQFPNYSSELNVNALELDDSALYLCASSLSGNPNEQFFGPGTRLTVL.